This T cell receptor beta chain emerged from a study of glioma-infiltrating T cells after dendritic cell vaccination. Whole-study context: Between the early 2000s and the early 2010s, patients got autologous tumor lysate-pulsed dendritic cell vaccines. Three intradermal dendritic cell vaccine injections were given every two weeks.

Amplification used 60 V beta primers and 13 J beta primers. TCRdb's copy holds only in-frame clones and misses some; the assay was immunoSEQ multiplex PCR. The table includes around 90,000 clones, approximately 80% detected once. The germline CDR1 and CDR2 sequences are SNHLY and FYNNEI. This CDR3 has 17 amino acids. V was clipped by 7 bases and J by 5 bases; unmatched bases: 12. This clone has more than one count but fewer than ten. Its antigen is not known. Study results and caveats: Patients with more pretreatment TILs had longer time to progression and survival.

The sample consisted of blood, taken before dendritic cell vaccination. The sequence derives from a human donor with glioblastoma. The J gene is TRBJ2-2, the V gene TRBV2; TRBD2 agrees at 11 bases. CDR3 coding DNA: TGTGCCAGCACTATCCTAGCGGGGGGTTTAACAACCGGGGAGCTGTTTTTT. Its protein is CASTILAGGLTTGELFF. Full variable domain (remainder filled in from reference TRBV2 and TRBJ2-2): EPEVTQTPSHQVTQMGQEVILRCVPISNHLYFYWYRQILGQKVEFLVSFYNNEISEKSEIFDDQFSVERPDGSNFTLKIRSTKLEDSAMYFCASTILAGGLTTGELFFGEGSRLTVL.